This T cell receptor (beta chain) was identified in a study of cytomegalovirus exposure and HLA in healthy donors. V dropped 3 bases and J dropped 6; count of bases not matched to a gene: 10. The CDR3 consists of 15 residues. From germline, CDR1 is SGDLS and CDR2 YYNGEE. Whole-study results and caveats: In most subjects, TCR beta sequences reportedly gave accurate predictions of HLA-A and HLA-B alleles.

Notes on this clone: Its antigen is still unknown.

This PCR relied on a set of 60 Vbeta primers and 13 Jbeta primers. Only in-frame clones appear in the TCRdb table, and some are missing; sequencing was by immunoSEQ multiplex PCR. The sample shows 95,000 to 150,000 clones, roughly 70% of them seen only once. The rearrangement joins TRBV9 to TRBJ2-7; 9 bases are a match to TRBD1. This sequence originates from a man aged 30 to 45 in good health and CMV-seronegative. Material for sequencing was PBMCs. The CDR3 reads CASSASPGQGFEQYF. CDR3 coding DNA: TGTGCCAGCAGCGCTTCTCCGGGACAGGGTTTCGAGCAGTACTTC.